This T cell receptor beta chain was obtained from a study of tumor and adjacent non-tumor tissue in lung cancer. Study overall: Samples averaged approximately 4.2 million productive TCRbeta reads each.

The library came from three nested PCR rounds adapted from ARM-PCR protocols. TCRdb fed the multiplex PCR reads into MiXCR, producing one record per CDR3 protein. Among under 95,000 distinct CDR3 sequences listed, about three fifths were seen once. The CDR3 length is 13 residues. Germline-derived CDR1 and CDR2 are MNHEY and SVGAGI. V was shortened by 5 bases and J by 9 bases, with 13 bases between the two germline ends. Concerning this clonotype itself: Likely a read error: the CDR3 ends without its conserved phenylalanine or tryptophan.

The template was RNA from unsorted bulk tissue. Chemotherapy-naive patients with new lung cancer underwent thoracic surgery in China, August–late 2014. This chain uses TRBV6-5 with TRBJ2-2, with no clear D. This clonotype was obtained from a man aged 65-85 years with non-small cell lung cancer. The specimen was lung tumor tissue. CDR3 DNA sequence: TGTGCCAGCAGTCTGGGTCGAGCCCGGGAGCTGTTTTTA. Protein sequence: CASSLGRARELFL.